This passage covers 16 T cell receptor beta chains from one sample sequenced in a study of radiation and T cells in renal cell carcinoma. Sequencing was performed with immunoSEQ multiplex PCR; in TCRdb, only in-frame clones are kept and a portion is missing. The profile shows 40,000 to 60,000 clones, about 80% of them singletons. Time point defined: blood 2 weeks post-SBRT. Regarding treatment: 15 Gy SBRT to primary tumor, nephrectomy 4 weeks later. The starting material was blood, obtained from a patient whose treatment included radiotherapy and nephrectomy. Receptor source: a woman aged 70-85 years with renal cell carcinoma.

In its sample, this clone was seen once. The genes are TRBV2 and TRBJ2-1, with 12 bases fitting TRBD2. The CDR3 consists of 14 residues. Germline-derived CDR1 and CDR2 are SNHLY and FYNNEI. V lost 6 bases and J lost 10; bases outside the gene matches: 7. The CDR3 loop is CASRLAGGKGEQFF. The CDR3 DNA sequence: TGTGCCAGCAGACTAGCGGGAGGTAAAGGGGAGCAGTTCTTC.

The chain is built from TRBV28 and TRBJ1-4; D is unclear. This CDR3 has 14 residues. CDR1 and CDR2 (germline): MDHEN, SYDVKM. V was cut by 5 bases and J by 7 bases, with 14 bases left in between. CDR3 in amino acids: CASSAPDGPEKLFF. The CDR3 nucleotides are TGTGCCAGCAGTGCACCGGACGGCCCTGAAAAACTGTTTTTT.

The chain employs TRBV20-1 and TRBJ2-7; D is uncertain. Germline CDR1 and CDR2: DFQATT and SNEGSKA (reference sequence). The CDR3 runs to 11 residues. Trimming removed 4 bases from V and 6 bases from J, with 10 bases in between. The CDR3 nucleotides are TGCAGTGCTATTGAACTTTCCGAGCAGTACTTC. As protein: CSAIELSEQYF.

This clone has at least ten counts. The rearrangement uses TRBV2 and TRBJ2-7, with a tentative D call TRBD2 (7 bases). V dropped 7 bases and J dropped 2 bases, with 21 bases sitting between them. Germline V gene data show CDR1 as SNHLY and CDR2 as FYNNEI. There are 16 residues in the CDR3. In DNA, the CDR3 is TGTGCCAGCACCGCCCCTTCGGGGGGCCTCCCCTACGAGCAGTACTTC. Translating it yields CASTAPSGGLPYEQYF.

The rearrangement joins TRBV9 to TRBJ2-5; TRBD1 is a possible D gene (5 bases). Germline loops: CDR1 SGDLS, CDR2 YYNGEE. V lost 3 bases and J lost 1, with 10 bases in between. CDR3 size: 14 residues. The CDR3 reads CASSAREGQETQYF. The CDR3 nucleotides read TGTGCCAGCAGCGCCAGGGAAGGCCAAGAGACCCAGTACTTC.

This sequence joins TRBV11-2 and TRBJ1-3; D ambiguous. The germline V gene encodes CDR1 SGHAT and CDR2 FQNNGV. The CDR3 spans 14 residues. Trimming removed 1 base at V and 3 bases at J, with 7 bases between. The CDR3 nucleotides are TGTGCCAGCAGCTTAGTGGGGATTGGAAACACCATATATTTT. It encodes CASSLVGIGNTIYF.

The chain joins TRBV6-1 to TRBJ1-1; the match to TRBD1 covers 8 bases. The CDR3 has 11 residues. Germline CDR1 is MNHNS and CDR2 is SASEGT. After removal of 8 bases from V and 10 bases from J, the junction contained 6 bases not matched to a gene. The CDR3 region is CASPGGSGAFF. For the CDR3, the DNA is TGTGCCAGCCCAGGGGGCTCGGGAGCTTTCTTT.

The J gene is TRBJ2-7, the V gene TRBV10-3, with D possibly being TRBD1 or TRBD2 (5 bases each). Germline CDR1 and CDR2: ENHRY and SYGVKD. The CDR3 is 12 amino acids. V lost 0 bases to trimming and J lost 5 bases, with 5 bases between them. CDR3 coding DNA: TGTGCCATCAGTGAGTCGGGGGACGAGCAGTACTTC. It yields the protein CAISESGDEQYF.

This clone has more than one count but fewer than ten. The chain has TRBV14 and TRBJ2-5, with D tentatively TRBD1 (5 bases). Germline V gene data show CDR1 as SGHDN and CDR2 as FVKESK. Trimming pared 2 bases from V and 1 base from J, leaving 5 bases between. The CDR3 length is 13 residues. Here the CDR3 DNA reads TGTGCCAGCAGCCAAACAGGCCAAGAGACCCAGTACTTC. Its translation: CASSQTGQETQYF.

The chain recombines TRBV7-8 with TRBJ2-5; 7 bases are shared with TRBD2. Germline CDR1 SGHVS, CDR2 FQNEAQ. The CDR3 covers 14 residues. With V trimmed by 4 bases and J by 4 bases, 6 bases remained unmatched. The CDR3 is CASSSTGRGETQYF. The CDR3 coding sequence is TGTGCCAGCAGCTCGACTGGGAGGGGAGAGACCCAGTACTTC.

The rearrangement uses TRBV27 and TRBJ1-6; 7 nucleotides match TRBD1. The CDR3 has 16 residues. Germline CDR1 MNHEY, CDR2 SMNVEV (reference sequence). V lost 5 bases to trimming and J lost 2 bases; unmatched junction nucleotides: 6. In DNA, the CDR3 is TGTGCCAGCAGTCGGGACAGTCCGACCTATAATTCACCCCTCCACTTT. Translating it yields CASSRDSPTYNSPLHF.

This chain links TRBV2 with TRBJ2-1; TRBD2 agrees at 10 bases. After removal of 4 bases from V and 4 bases from J, the junction contained 4 bases not matched to a gene. The CDR3 covers 15 residues. CDR1 is SNHLY and CDR2 is FYNNEI in the germline V gene. The CDR3 region has the DNA TGTGCCAGCAGTGGGGGGACTAGCGTATACAATGAGCAGTTCTTC. As protein: CASSGGTSVYNEQFF. Based on the CDR3 plus reference TRBV2 and TRBJ2-1, the full variable domain is EPEVTQTPSHQVTQMGQEVILRCVPISNHLYFYWYRQILGQKVEFLVSFYNNEISEKSEIFDDQFSVERPDGSNFTLKIRSTKLEDSAMYFCASSGGTSVYNEQFFGPGTRLTVL.

The gene calls are TRBV30 and TRBJ2-7; 10 bases are shared with TRBD2. The junction had 7 bases not matched to a gene; V was cut back by 3 bases and J by 5 bases. CDR3 length: 14 amino acids. Germline values: CDR1 GTSNPN, CDR2 SVGIG (reference sequence). CDR3 in amino acids: CAWRRLAGVDEQYF. The CDR3, as DNA: TGTGCCTGGAGAAGGCTAGCGGGAGTGGACGAGCAGTACTTC.

This chain links TRBV11-2 with TRBJ1-1; 7 bases are shared with TRBD1. The CDR3 runs 16 residues. Losses at the gene ends were 1 base for V and 0 bases for J; bases not matched to a gene: 5. Germline V gene lookup returns CDR1 SGHAT and CDR2 FQNNGV. In DNA form, the CDR3 reads TGTGCCAGCAGCTTAGTCCCGACAGGGATGAACACTGAAGCTTTCTTT. It translates to CASSLVPTGMNTEAFF.

The CDR3 DNA sequence: TGTGCCAGCAGCTTAGGGGGCCAGGGTTCCGTTTACAATGAGCAGTTCTTC. Translated: CASSLGGQGSVYNEQFF. This chain links TRBV7-6 with TRBJ2-1; a weak D match, TRBD1 (5 bases). The germline V and J ends were trimmed by 1 base and 4 bases, with 17 bases remaining between them. CDR1 SGHVS and CDR2 FNYEAQ come from the germline V gene. This CDR3 comprises 17 residues.

The chain employs TRBV5-6 and TRBJ2-5; D may be TRBD1 or TRBD2 (5 bases each). The CDR3 has 14 residues. Germline assignment: CDR1 SGHDT and CDR2 YYEEEE. V was pared by 4 bases and J by 0 bases, with 10 bases between. The CDR3 nucleotides are TGTGCCAGCAGCGTGGGACCCCACCAAGAGACCCAGTACTTC. This encodes CASSVGPHQETQYF.